A single sample gave rise to the 2 T cell receptor beta chains below, sequenced in a study of yellow fever vaccine responses in identical twins. TCRdb analysed the RT-PCR reads with MiXCR anew, one entry per CDR3 protein. The sample yields about 14,000 distinct CDR3 sequences, approximately 88% seen once. The sample here was T cells from blood (PBMCs), unsorted or a sorted subset (not recorded which), taken before or after yellow fever vaccination (not recorded which). The receptors derive from a woman aged 18-35 years who received the yellow fever vaccine.

The chain joins TRBV1 to TRBJ2-1; the tabulated D call, TRBD2, remains unverified against the DNA. TRBV1 is classified as a pseudogene. There are 15 residues in the CDR3. CDR3 in amino acids: CTSSQVRVGTSGIRF. The CDR3 bases are TGCACCAGCAGCCAAGTACGAGTCGGGACTAGCGGGATTCGGTTC.

The chain combines TRBV7-9 with TRBJ2-3; no clear D gene. Germline lookup yields CDR1 SEHNR and CDR2 FQNEAQ (reference sequence). The CDR3 runs to 13 residues. Trimming stripped 3 bases from V and 3 bases from J, with 7 bases between. Here the CDR3 DNA reads TGTGCCAGCAGCTTCTTGGCAACAGATACGCAGTATTTT. This codes for CASSFLATDTQYF.